Listed below are T cell receptor beta chains from one sample, sequenced in a study of OX40 agonist ivuxolimab in advanced cancers. The method was immunoSEQ multiplex PCR; TCRdb's version includes in-frame clones alone and lacks a portion of them. The profile shows about 45,000 clones, over 75% of them singletons. The sample consisted of CD4+ or CD8+ T cells sorted from blood, taken in a trial of the OX40 agonist ivuxolimab. These receptors were taken from an adult with an advanced solid tumor such as melanoma, head and neck, liver or kidney cancer. The conserved cysteine and the conserved F or W are not part of the CDR3 here. Fields, in order: J gene, clone size, V gene, CDR3 protein. The size of a clone is reported for some rows only, either as once, few or many, or as a class for expanded clones.

>TRBJ1-1|.|TRBV30
AWSGTVRTEAF
>TRBJ2-3|.|TRBV2
ASKIGSGSDTQY
>TRBJ2-3|.|TRBV28
ASSLVLGTGVEDTQY
>TRBJ2-1|.|TRBV6-1
ASILGGSNEQF
>TRBJ2-5|.|TRBV15
ATSIDRVGQETQY
>TRBJ1-2|.|TRBV15
ATSRGQGDGYT
>TRBJ2-3|.|TRBV7-9
ASSQRGQRVTQY
>TRBJ2-3|.|TRBV14
ASSQVLTSGSGDTQY
>TRBJ2-2|.|TRBV2
ASRGGRAAAGELF
>TRBJ1-2|.|TRBV28
ASSRPSQGYYGYT
>TRBJ1-5|.|TRBV15
ATSRDLQLRSGEPQH
>TRBJ1-4|.|TRBV28
ASSFARLNEKLF
>TRBJ2-3|.|TRBV7-9
ASSSNTGTLVTQY
>TRBJ2-3|.|TRBV6-4
ASSDSGSGSTDTQY
>TRBJ2-7|.|TRBV28
ASSSIRSSYEQY
>TRBJ2-1|.|TRBV5-4
ASSLGQGEYNEQF
>TRBJ2-2|few|TRBV7-3
ASSAKTVRGTTGELF
>TRBJ1-5|.|TRBV11-3
ASSPGVGHQPQH
>TRBJ2-7|few|TRBV4-2
ASSQDGTSGSYEQY
>TRBJ1-2|.|TRBV9
ASSARQDSLNYGYT
>TRBJ2-7|.|TRBV6-1
ASNPKGPGYEQY
>TRBJ1-6|.|TRBV28
ASSPRAISPLH
>TRBJ2-5|once|TRBV30
AWSRETQY
>TRBJ2-1|.|TRBV6-1
ASSERSSYNEQF